These 2 T cell receptor beta chains originate from one sample sequenced in a study of blood T cells in healthy people across ages. Primed by a sample-barcoded 5' primer and a J-beta primer mix, a second PCR proceeded for 7 to 11 cycles. TCRdb reprocessed the 5' RACE reads with MiXCR, giving one entry per CDR3 protein. The table lists roughly 1.4 million distinct CDR3 sequences, almost 60% of them singletons. The source material was blood. The receptors stem from a man between 18 and 29 years old in good health.

The genes are TRBV7-9 and TRBJ1-2; no clear D. V was cut by 5 bases and J by 4 bases, with 14 bases left in between. The V gene's germline CDR1 is SEHNR and CDR2 FQNEAQ (reference sequence). The length of the CDR3 is 14 residues. DNA of the CDR3: TGTGCCAGCAGCCCCCGACGGGCCCTCTATGGCTACACCTTC. Translation: CASSPRRALYGYTF.

The V and J genes are TRBV29-1 and TRBJ2-1, with D maybe TRBD2 (5 bases). Trimming pared 8 bases from V and 6 bases from J, leaving 14 bases between. CDR3 length equals 12 residues. Germline loops: CDR1 SQVTM, CDR2 ANQGSEA. The CDR3 DNA sequence: TGCAGCCCCATCGGGGTAGGCAATGAGCAGTTCTTC. This translates into CSPIGVGNEQFF.